The entry below describes one T cell receptor (beta chain). Its antigen remains unidentified. Trimming removed 7 bases from V and 1 base from J, with 19 bases in between. CDR1 is LNHDA, CDR2 SQIVND, per germline (reference sequence). The CDR3 spans 16 residues. The data were obtained in a study of T cell repertoires in cytomegalovirus infection. Study-wide background: CMV epitopes used comprised recently identified HLA-C-restricted ones and well-studied HLA-B-restricted ones. Matching HLA type, along with CMV infection, was indicated by public TCR beta signatures.

TCRdb recomputed calls from the reads with MiXCR, one row per CDR3 protein. The sample shows fewer than 900,000 distinct CDR3 sequences, under 35% of them seen only once. Study-wide results and limits: Predominance within the ex vivo response was attributable to HLA-C-restricted CMV-specific TCR beta clonotypes. Totalled public TCR beta family frequency picked out people who carried CMV plus the relevant HLA.

The sequencing here drew on cultured CD8+ T cells from PBMCs, taken from culture after CMV antigen stimulation. J is TRBJ1-1 and V is TRBV19; weak D call: TRBD1 (6 bases). This sequence originates from a human donor in good health (CMV status not recorded). Some clones in this sample may be carry-over from other donors' samples. The chain's CDR3 is CASTEGRDTGNTEAFF. The CDR3 coding sequence is TGTGCCAGTACCGAGGGGAGGGACACCGGGAACACTGAAGCTTTCTTT.